This T cell receptor beta chain was identified in a study of cytomegalovirus exposure and HLA in healthy donors. The study's findings and limits: The tendency of first-cohort TCR clusters to co-occur in the 110 or so validation repertoires emerged from a later analysis. Reportedly, cytomegalovirus status was diagnosed with high sensitivity and specificity.

Libraries were prepared by immunoSEQ multiplex PCR; TCRdb keeps only in-frame clonotypes and omits some of them. The top ten hold around 12% of the sample, which has about 250,000 clones, 87% seen once. As concerns this clone: Its cognate antigen is unknown.

The CDR3 is 15 residues long. In germline, CDR1 is MNHEY, CDR2 SVGAGI. V lost 4 bases, J lost 3 bases, and 9 bases stayed unmatched. The chain combines TRBV6-5 with TRBJ2-7; TRBD2 aligns across 7 bases. Specimen: PBMCs. The source of this sequence is a man younger than 35 in good health and CMV-seropositive. The CDR3 DNA sequence: TGTGCCAGCAGTTTGGGACTACCTCTTTACTACGAGCAGTACTTC. It yields the protein CASSLGLPLYYEQYF.